A single sample is the source of the 22 T cell receptor beta chains below, sequenced in a study of vaccination and CD4 T cells after COVID-19. What these receptors recognize is not known. Sequenced with the Oncomine TCR Beta short-read assay was DNA taken from cultured CD4+ T cells. One entry per CDR3 protein, called by TCRdb with MiXCR from the PCR reads. The table lists 15,000 or so distinct CDR3 sequences, 63% of them singletons. Treatment reported: roughly nine-day PBMC culture with coronavirus spike peptide pools or control peptides (ViraFEST assay). The sample taken for sequencing was CD4+ T cells from blood, cultured in vitro. These receptors came from a human donor who had recovered from COVID-19.

The chain employs TRBV7-2 and TRBJ1-3; 7 positions agree with TRBD1. Germline loops: CDR1 SGHTA, CDR2 FQGNSA. The V gene end was trimmed by 4 bases and the J gene end by 1 base; junction bases not matched to a gene: 1. This CDR3 spans 14 amino acids. This CDR3 reads CASSSQGSGNTIYF. The CDR3 DNA sequence: TGTGCCAGCAGCTCACAGGGGTCTGGAAACACCATATATTTT. Variable domain in full (rest from reference TRBV7-2 and TRBJ1-3): GAGVSQSPSNKVTEKGKDVELRCDPISGHTALYWYRQSLGQGLEFLIYFQGNSAPDKSGLPSDRFSAERTGGSVSTLTIQRTQQEDSAVYLCASSSQGSGNTIYFGEGSWLTVV.

The chain couples TRBV6-1 to TRBJ1-5; D gene unclear. The CDR3 spans 15 residues. Germline values: CDR1 MNHNS, CDR2 SASEGT. Trimming stripped 5 bases from V and 0 bases from J, with 11 bases between. This CDR3 reads CASSRTVYSNQPQHF. CDR3 sequence (DNA): TGTGCCAGCAGTCGGACGGTATATAGCAATCAGCCCCAGCATTTT.

Only a few counts were recorded for this clonotype. The V gene is TRBV6-5, the J gene TRBJ1-3; D may be TRBD1 (6 bases). V was cut by 4 bases and J by 0 bases, with 7 bases left in between. Germline V gene sequence: CDR1 MNHEY, CDR2 SVGAGI. This CDR3 region has 14 residues. CDR3 region: CASSSGASGNTIYF. The CDR3 DNA is TGTGCCAGCAGTTCAGGGGCCTCTGGAAACACCATATATTTT.

The V gene is TRBV28, the J gene TRBJ1-1, with D uncertain. Trimming cost V 4 bases and J 4 bases, with 16 bases left between them. Germline V gives CDR1 MDHEN, CDR2 SYDVKM. The CDR3 length is 15 residues. DNA of the CDR3: TGTGCCAGCAGTTCTCTTCACTTGCTGGGCACTGAAGCTTTCTTT. Its protein product is CASSSLHLLGTEAFF. The variable domain in full, completed from reference TRBV28 and TRBJ1-1, reads DVKVTQSSRYLVKRTGEKVFLECVQDMDHENMFWYRQDPGLGLRLIYFSYDVKMKEKGDIPEGYSVSREKKERFSLILESASTNQTSMYLCASSSLHLLGTEAFFGQGTRLTVV.

The chain has TRBV6-1 and TRBJ1-3, with 7 positions matching TRBD1. The germline V gene has CDR1 MNHNS and CDR2 SASEGT. V lost 6 bases and J lost 8; bases outside the gene matches: 7. The CDR3 is 13 amino acids. The CDR3 DNA reads TGTGCCAGCAGCACGACAGGGACGGACACCATATATTTT. The encoded protein is CASSTTGTDTIYF.

The chain joins TRBV4-2 to TRBJ2-7; 14 nucleotides match TRBD2. J was trimmed by 3 bases and V by 4 bases; bases with no gene match: 8. Germline V gene lookup returns CDR1 LGHNA and CDR2 YNFKEQ. The CDR3 is 17 amino acids. DNA of the CDR3: TGTGCCAGCAGCCTGACTAGCGGGAGGGCCTGGGGCTACGAGCAGTACTTC. This encodes CASSLTSGRAWGYEQYF.

The J gene is TRBJ2-3, the V gene TRBV11-2; the D is unclear. CDR3 length: 15 residues. Germline lookup yields CDR1 SGHAT and CDR2 FQNNGV. The V end lost 3 bases, the J end lost 0 bases, and 10 bases lay between the germline ends. CDR3 DNA sequence: TGTGCCAGCAGCTTTCCCGATGCTAGCACAGATACGCAGTATTTT. It codes for CASSFPDASTDTQYF.

The J gene is TRBJ2-1, the V gene TRBV28; possible D gene TRBD2, 6 bases. Germline V CDR1 and CDR2: MDHEN, SYDVKM. V gave up 4 bases and J gave up 4 bases, with 11 bases separating them. CDR3 length equals 14 residues. In DNA, the CDR3 is TGTGCCAGCAGTTGGGGTAGCGGATACAATGAGCAGTTCTTC. Its protein product is CASSWGSGYNEQFF.

This chain links TRBV24-1 with TRBJ1-5, with D uncertain. CDR3 length equals 17 residues. Deletions cut 6 bases from V and 0 bases from J, with 17 bases between. Germline V gives CDR1 KGHDR, CDR2 SFDVKD. CDR3 coding DNA: TGTGCCACCAGTCCACCTAGGACGGAAACTAGCAATCAGCCCCAGCATTTT. Translation: CATSPPRTETSNQPQHF.

The chain recombines TRBV7-9 with TRBJ2-7; D possibly uses TRBD1 or TRBD2 (6 bases each). The CDR3 is 16 amino acids. Germline CDR1 and CDR2: SEHNR and FQNEAQ (reference sequence). Trimming stripped 4 bases from V and 4 bases from J, with 20 bases between. This CDR3 reads CASSSTLTGAEYEQYF. The CDR3 DNA reads TGTGCCAGCAGCTCGACACTGACGGGGGCGGAATACGAGCAGTACTTC.

This sequence joins TRBV9 and TRBJ1-2, with 7 bases matching TRBD1. The CDR3 runs to 14 residues. With 4 bases clipped from V and 8 bases from J, the junction kept 11 bases outside the gene matches. Germline values: CDR1 SGDLS, CDR2 YYNGEE. The CDR3 loop reads CASSKYKTGQGYTF. The CDR3 region has the DNA TGTGCCAGCAGCAAATACAAGACAGGGCAGGGCTACACCTTC.

This clonotype was detected a few times. This chain uses TRBV7-8 with TRBJ2-7, with TRBD2 matching 13 bases. In germline, CDR1 is SGHVS, CDR2 FQNEAQ. The CDR3 spans 14 residues. V trimming: 4 bases; J trimming: 4 bases; junction bases outside the gene matches: 1. Written as DNA, the CDR3 is TGTGCCAGCAGCTGGACTAGCGGGAGTTACGAGCAGTACTTC. Its translation is CASSWTSGSYEQYF.

The sample holds a few counts of this clonotype. This sequence joins TRBV19 and TRBJ1-1; D uncertain. CDR1 LNHDA and CDR2 SQIVND come from the germline V gene (reference sequence). Trimming stripped 6 bases from V and 4 bases from J, with 9 bases between. The CDR3 contains 12 residues. In DNA form, the CDR3 reads TGTGCCAGTAGGAGGTGGAGCACTGAAGCTTTCTTT. Amino acids: CASRRWSTEAFF.

The CDR3, as DNA: TGTGCCAGCAGCTTAGAACTGACCTTTTACAATGAGCAGTTCTTC. Translating it yields CASSLELTFYNEQFF. J is TRBJ2-1 and V is TRBV7-2, with unresolved D. The CDR3 spans 15 residues. Looked up from germline, CDR1 is SGHTA and CDR2 is FQGNSA. Trimming took 1 base from V and 4 from J, leaving 11 bases between them.

The rearrangement links TRBV20-1 to TRBJ1-6, with a weak D call TRBD1 (5 bases). The V gene's germline CDR1 is DFQATT and CDR2 SNEGSKA (reference sequence). The CDR3 covers 14 residues. The V gene lost 0 bases and the J gene lost 3 bases, with 6 bases spanning the gap. The CDR3 is CSAREGDYNSPLHF. CDR3 nucleotides: TGCAGTGCTAGAGAAGGGGACTATAATTCACCCCTCCACTTT.

The sample holds a few counts of this clonotype. The chain employs TRBV20-1 and TRBJ1-2, with a tentative D call TRBD1 (5 bases). Germline V gives CDR1 DFQATT, CDR2 SNEGSKA (reference sequence). Deletions cut 0 bases from V and 1 base from J, with 12 bases between. The CDR3 extends over 15 amino acids. The CDR3 sequence: CSARDSNRLNYGYTF. The DNA for the CDR3 is TGCAGTGCTAGAGATTCGAACAGGCTTAACTATGGCTACACCTTC.

The rearrangement uses TRBV19 and TRBJ2-2; maybe TRBD2 (6 bases). The CDR3 length is 15 residues. Trimming took off 6 bases at V and 1 base at J, with 12 bases between the two ends. Germline CDR1 reads LNHDA; CDR2 reads SQIVND (reference sequence). CDR3 nucleotide sequence: TGTGCCAGTAGGTCGGGACTCAAGAACACCGGGGAGCTGTTTTTT. Its protein product is CASRSGLKNTGELFF.

A few counts support this clonotype. The chain combines TRBV15 with TRBJ1-6; unclear D gene. V lost 0 bases and J lost 7, with 7 bases in between. Germline values: CDR1 LNHNV, CDR2 YYDKDF (reference sequence). The CDR3 length is 14 residues. The CDR3 region has the DNA TGTGCCACCAGCAGAGACAGTCTAAATTCACCCCTCCACTTT. Protein product: CATSRDSLNSPLHF.

The rearrangement links TRBV30 to TRBJ2-5, with D tentatively TRBD2 (5 bases). Germline loops: CDR1 GTSNPN, CDR2 SVGIG (reference sequence). V was pared by 3 bases and J by 5 bases, with 19 bases between. The CDR3 extends over 15 amino acids. The CDR3 reads CAWRTGQRVQETQYF. The CDR3 DNA reads TGTGCCTGGAGGACCGGGCAGAGGGTACAGGAGACCCAGTACTTC.

Note on this clonotype: At one of its ends the junction is not consistent with the germline gene, which may arise from a read error. The chain is built from TRBV12-3 or TRBV12-4 and TRBJ1-2; 7 bases line up with TRBD1. This CDR3 spans 15 amino acids. CDR3 bases: TGTGCCAGCAGTATAGCTGACAGGGACGGCTATGGCTACACCTTC. It encodes CASSIADRDGYGYTF.

This clonotype has a handful of counts. V usage is TRBV11-2 and J usage is TRBJ2-7; no firm D call. Per the germline V gene, CDR1 is SGHAT and CDR2 is FQNNGV. The CDR3 is 14 residues long. Between the trimmed V and J ends, which lost 1 base and 7 bases, there was a span of 14 bases. CDR3 in amino acids: CASSLVGNSREQYF. CDR3 bases: TGTGCCAGCAGCTTAGTAGGAAACTCGAGGGAGCAGTACTTC.

The chain carries TRBV19 and TRBJ2-2; no reliable D call. Germline V gives CDR1 LNHDA, CDR2 SQIVND (reference sequence). The V and J ends lost 7 bases and 0 bases respectively, with 18 bases between them. The length of the CDR3 is 17 residues. CDR3 coding DNA: TGTGCCAGTAACCTCACGCCCAAAAAACCGAACACCGGGGAGCTGTTTTTT. This encodes CASNLTPKKPNTGELFF.